Presented here are 25 T cell receptor beta chains from one specimen sequenced in a study of blood T cell repertoires in COVID-19. Here immunoSEQ multiplex PCR was the method, and the copy in TCRdb shows in-frame clones only, minus some. The sample lists some 70,000 clones; about four fifths were seen once. Material for sequencing was peripheral blood. Receptors were obtained from a man in his sixties with COVID-19, enrolled during active disease.

CDR3 sequence (DNA): TGTGCTAGTGGTTATTCCAGGGGAAGCAGTGGCTACACCTTC. Amino acids: CASGYSRGSSGYTF. V and J are TRBV12-5 and TRBJ1-2, with D maybe TRBD1 (6 bases). There are 14 residues in the CDR3. Germline V gene lookup returns CDR1 LGHNT and CDR2 FRNRAP. The V end was cut by 4 bases, the J end by 7 bases, with 16 bases between. Full variable domain (rest looked up from reference TRBV12-5 and TRBJ1-2): DARVTQTPRHKVTEMGQEVTMRCQPILGHNTVFWYRQTMMQGLELLAYFRNRAPLDDSGMPKDRFSAEMPDATLATLKIQPSEPRDSAVYFCASGYSRGSSGYTFGSGTRLTVV.

The genes are TRBV7-9 and TRBJ1-3, with 7 bases matching TRBD1. Germline loops: CDR1 SEHNR, CDR2 FQNEAQ (reference sequence). V was pared by 5 bases and J by 0 bases, with 7 bases of the junction left unmatched. This CDR3 has 16 residues. The CDR3 here is CASSDGTEYSGNTIYF. In DNA, the CDR3 is TGTGCCAGCAGCGACGGGACAGAATACTCTGGAAACACCATATATTTT.

CDR3 sequence reads: CASSYSTSGGQETQYF. DNA of the CDR3: TGTGCCAGCAGTTACTCGACTAGCGGGGGCCAAGAGACCCAGTACTTC. The chain links TRBV6-5 to TRBJ2-5; 12 bases align to TRBD2. From germline, CDR1 is MNHEY and CDR2 SVGAGI. The CDR3 length is 16 residues. With V trimmed by 0 bases and J by 1 base, 0 bases remained unmatched.

The chain joins TRBV21-1 to TRBJ1-4; the table's D call, TRBD1, has no DNA check behind it. TRBV21-1 is listed as a pseudogene. The CDR3 spans 13 residues. CDR3 coding DNA: TGTGCCAGCAGCGGACACAGTAATGAAAAACTGTTTTTT. It codes for CASSGHSNEKLFF.

The rearrangement joins TRBV9 to TRBJ2-1; no definite D call. The CDR3 covers 13 residues. The germline V gene has CDR1 SGDLS and CDR2 YYNGEE. The V end was cut by 4 bases, the J end by 3 bases, with 8 bases between. The CDR3 region has the DNA TGTGCCAGCAGCCCCTTATACTACAATGAGCAGTTCTTC. Translating gives CASSPLYYNEQFF.

This clone was recorded only once. This sequence joins TRBV6-5 and TRBJ2-1; TRBD2 matches at 12 bases. With 2 bases clipped from V and 6 bases from J, the junction kept 2 bases outside the gene matches. This CDR3 comprises 15 residues. The germline CDR1 and CDR2 sequences are MNHEY and SVGAGI. CDR3 in amino acids: CASSYGLAGSNEQFF. The CDR3 nucleotides read TGTGCCAGCAGTTACGGACTAGCGGGGTCCAATGAGCAGTTCTTC.

The genes are TRBV7-3 and TRBJ2-6, with D tentatively TRBD1 (5 bases). The CDR3 length is 17 residues. V was clipped by 2 bases and J by 1 base, with 12 bases between them. Germline-derived CDR1 and CDR2 are SGHTA and FQGTGA. CDR3 sequence: CASSLQGQASGANVLTF. The CDR3 DNA reads as TGTGCCAGCAGCTTACAGGGCCAGGCTTCTGGGGCCAACGTCCTGACTTTC.

The chain has TRBV15 and TRBJ2-7; 12 bases align to TRBD1. Trimming took 3 bases from V and 4 from J; bases not matched to a gene: 7. CDR1 is LNHNV and CDR2 is YYDKDF in the germline V gene (reference sequence). The CDR3 runs to 16 residues. CDR3 DNA: TGTGCCACCAGCAGCCGGGACAGGGGGCAGTGGTACGAGCAGTACTTC. Amino acids: CATSSRDRGQWYEQYF.

The CDR3 sequence: CASSPSGDGSYNEQFF. The CDR3 nucleotides read TGTGCCAGCAGCCCTAGCGGGGATGGCTCCTACAATGAGCAGTTCTTC. This rearrangement joins TRBV5-4 to TRBJ2-1, with TRBD2 identical over 9 bases. The CDR3 runs 16 residues. The germline V gene has CDR1 SGHNT and CDR2 YYREEE (reference sequence). The ends lost 4 bases at V and 0 bases at J; junction bases unmatched: 5. Full variable domain (remainder filled in from reference TRBV5-4 and TRBJ2-1): ETGVTQSPTHLIKTRGQQVTLRCSSQSGHNTVSWYQQALGQGPQFIFQYYREEENGRGNFPPRFSGLQFPNYSSELNVNALELDDSALYLCASSPSGDGSYNEQFFGPGTRLTVL.

The chain recombines TRBV10-3 with TRBJ1-1; TRBD1 matches 8 bases. After removal of 0 bases from V and 6 bases from J, the junction contained 12 bases not matched to a gene. CDR1 is ENHRY and CDR2 is SYGVKD in the germline V gene. The CDR3 spans 17 residues. CDR3 DNA: TGTGCCATCAGTGAGTCTCCGGGACAGGAACGTGGGGCTGAAGCTTTCTTT. This gives the protein CAISESPGQERGAEAFF.

The V and J genes are TRBV19 and TRBJ2-5; 7 bases fit TRBD1. CDR3 length: 15 amino acids. J lost 7 bases, V lost 5 bases, and 13 bases had no gene match. CDR1 LNHDA and CDR2 SQIVND come from the germline V gene (reference sequence). The CDR3 DNA reads TGTGCCAGTAGTGTCGGACAGGATCCGGGAAGGACCCAGTACTTC. It is translated as CASSVGQDPGRTQYF.

The chain joins TRBV5-6 to TRBJ1-4, with no clear D. This CDR3 region has 14 residues. Germline assignment: CDR1 SGHDT and CDR2 YYEEEE. The V gene lost 3 bases and the J gene lost 5 bases, with 11 bases spanning the gap. The CDR3 is CASSSISYNEKLFF. The CDR3 DNA reads as TGTGCCAGCAGCTCCATTAGTTACAATGAAAAACTGTTTTTT.

The chain employs TRBV10-2 and TRBJ2-3, with D perhaps matching TRBD2 (5 bases). The CDR3 has 14 amino acids. Germline V CDR1 and CDR2: WSHSY, SAAADI. V shed 7 bases and J shed 0 bases, with 11 bases lying between them. CDR3 sequence: CASTLAGSTDTQYF. The DNA for the CDR3 is TGCGCCAGCACACTGGCGGGTAGCACAGATACGCAGTATTTT.

V is TRBV29-1 and J is TRBJ1-2, with 10 bases aligning to TRBD1. Germline trimming cut 5 bases from V and 9 bases from J; bases unmatched to any gene: 6. The CDR3 contains 12 residues. Germline V lookup: CDR1 SQVTM, CDR2 ANQGSEA. CDR3 DNA: TGCAGCGTTCAAACGGGACAGGGGCGCTACACCTTC. Translating it yields CSVQTGQGRYTF.

V is TRBV7-3 and J is TRBJ2-2; TRBD1 matches 8 bases. CDR1 SGHTA and CDR2 FQGTGA come from the germline V gene. Trimming removed 2 bases from V and 6 bases from J; junction bases left unmatched: 5. The CDR3 covers 15 residues. As DNA, the CDR3 is TGTGCCAGCAGCTTACACAGGGGGATCGCCGGGGAGCTGTTTTTT. Protein: CASSLHRGIAGELFF.

The chain is built from TRBV10-1 and TRBJ1-1; 9 positions match TRBD1. The ends lost 5 bases at V and 8 bases at J; junction bases unmatched: 6. This CDR3 is built from 13 residues. Germline values: CDR1 WNHNN, CDR2 SYGVQD (reference sequence). The CDR3 DNA reads TGCGCCAGCAGTCCCGGGACAGGGACCGAAGCTTTCTTT. This sequence encodes CASSPGTGTEAFF.

V is TRBV2 and J is TRBJ1-1; the D is unclear. This CDR3 is built from 13 residues. Germline V lookup: CDR1 SNHLY, CDR2 FYNNEI. With 3 bases removed from V and 3 bases from J, the gap between germline ends came to 8 bases. CDR3 DNA: TGTGCCAGCAGTGAGCACAAGTACACTGAAGCTTTCTTT. Translating gives CASSEHKYTEAFF.

This chain connects TRBV4-2 to TRBJ2-2; 9 bases match TRBD1. CDR3 length: 16 residues. The V gene's germline CDR1 is LGHNA and CDR2 YNFKEQ. J was trimmed by 5 bases and V by 4 bases; bases with no gene match: 8. For the CDR3, the DNA is TGTGCCAGCAGCCGACCCCCGGGACAGGGTACCGGGGAGCTGTTTTTT. It encodes CASSRPPGQGTGELFF.

V usage is TRBV30 and J usage is TRBJ1-3; no clear D gene. This CDR3 is built from 14 residues. V shed 5 bases and J shed 0 bases, with 11 bases lying between them. Germline-derived CDR1 and CDR2 are GTSNPN and SVGIG (reference sequence). CDR3 nucleotides: TGTGCCTGGGCGGGTTCCTTCTCTGGAAACACCATATATTTT. It translates to CAWAGSFSGNTIYF.

V gene TRBV28 combines with J gene TRBJ1-3; D ambiguous. Germline lookup yields CDR1 MDHEN and CDR2 SYDVKM. V was clipped by 1 base and J by 3 bases, with 10 bases between them. This CDR3 region has 15 residues. CDR3 in DNA: TGTGCCAGCAGTTTATATCAGAGGGATGGAAACACCATATATTTT. Encoded protein: CASSLYQRDGNTIYF.

This chain uses TRBV2 with TRBJ2-6; TRBD1 matches 9 bases. The V gene's germline CDR1 is SNHLY and CDR2 FYNNEI. With 7 bases clipped from V and 0 bases from J, the junction kept 7 bases outside the gene matches. The CDR3 extends over 17 amino acids. The CDR3 nucleotides read TGTGCCAGCACTCCGGGACAGGGTTACTCTGGGGCCAACGTCCTGACTTTC. Its translation: CASTPGQGYSGANVLTF.

The CDR3 DNA reads as TGTGCCAGCAGCCCCCGGAGGGCGGGAGAATGGTTCTTC. Protein sequence: CASSPRRAGEWFF. The chain has TRBV7-3 and TRBJ2-1; TRBD2 matches at 7 bases. Germline V gene sequence: CDR1 SGHTA, CDR2 FQGTGA. The ends lost 5 bases at V and 15 bases at J; junction bases unmatched: 13. This CDR3 is built from 13 residues.

This clone turned up a few times. The J gene is TRBJ1-6, the V gene TRBV7-3; D gene unclear. This CDR3 is 13 amino acids long. Germline values: CDR1 SGHTA, CDR2 FQGTGA. Trimming shortened V by 3 bases and J by 11 bases, and 11 bases separated the two germline ends. CDR3 sequence: CASSFSGFTPLHF. In nucleotides, the CDR3 is TGTGCCAGCAGCTTTTCGGGGTTTACACCCCTCCACTTT.

This clone has more than one count but fewer than ten. The rearrangement joins TRBV2 to TRBJ1-2; maybe TRBD1 (5 bases). The CDR3 sequence is 13 residues long. Germline CDR1 reads SNHLY; CDR2 reads FYNNEI. V was cut by 6 bases and J by 2 bases, with 10 bases left in between. The CDR3 region has the DNA TGTGCCAGCAGCCCCGACAGCAACTATGGCTACACCTTC. This codes for CASSPDSNYGYTF.

The chain recombines TRBV5-1 with TRBJ2-1; 8 nucleotides agree with TRBD2. Germline CDR1 reads SGHRS; CDR2 reads YFSETQ. The CDR3 loop spans 14 amino acids. V lost 4 bases to trimming and J lost 9 bases; unmatched junction nucleotides: 9. CDR3 sequence reads: CASSTVAGMGEQFF. The DNA for the CDR3 is TGCGCCAGCAGCACCGTAGCGGGGATGGGTGAGCAGTTCTTC. The full variable domain, its missing parts supplied by reference TRBV5-1 and TRBJ2-1, is KAGVTQTPRYLIKTRGQQVTLSCSPISGHRSVSWYQQTPGQGLQFLFEYFSETQRNKGNFPGRFSGRQFSNSRSEMNVSTLELGDSALYLCASSTVAGMGEQFFGPGTRLTVL.